The TCR beta chain under discussion was sequenced for a study of blood T cell repertoires in COVID-19. Looking at the study overall: COVID-19 samples collected from the United States, Italy and Spain covered acute and convalescent phases.

The CDR3 sequence is 11 residues long. Germline CDR1 reads SQVTM; CDR2 reads ANQGSEA. The V and J ends lost 6 bases and 6 bases respectively, with 10 bases between them. In the case of this clone: In the same sample, other DNA sequences code for this CDR3.

Per the authors' pipeline: Researchers report that nucleated cell counts were estimated from reference gene primer amplification. Libraries were prepared by immunoSEQ multiplex PCR; TCRdb keeps only in-frame clonotypes and omits some of them. Clone size and the V and J calls come from that table; the DNA yielded D and trimming. The data show about 490,000 clones, approximately 85% seen once. The chain couples TRBV29-1 to TRBJ2-3; D is unclear. Sequenced sample: peripheral blood. This receptor was taken from a human donor in a cohort sampled during active COVID-19. The CDR3 reads CSVGADDTQYF. The CDR3 nucleotides read TGCAGCGTCGGAGCCGACGATACGCAGTATTTT.